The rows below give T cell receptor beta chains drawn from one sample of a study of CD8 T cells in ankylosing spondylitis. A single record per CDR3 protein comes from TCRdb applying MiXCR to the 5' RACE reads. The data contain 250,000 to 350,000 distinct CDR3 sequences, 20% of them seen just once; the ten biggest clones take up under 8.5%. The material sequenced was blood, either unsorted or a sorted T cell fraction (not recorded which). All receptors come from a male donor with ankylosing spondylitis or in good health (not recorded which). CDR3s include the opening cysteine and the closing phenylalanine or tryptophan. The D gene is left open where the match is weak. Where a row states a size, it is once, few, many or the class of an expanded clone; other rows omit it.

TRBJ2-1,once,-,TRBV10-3,TGTGCCATCAGTGGACGGAGCTCCTACAATGAGCAGTTCTTC,CAISGRSSYNEQFF
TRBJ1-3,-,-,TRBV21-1,TGTGCCAGCAGCTGTCGCAGGGCCGGTACTGGAAACACCATATATTTT,CASSCRRAGTGNTIYF
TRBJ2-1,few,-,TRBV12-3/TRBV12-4,TGTGCCAGCAGTGCTAGATTCAATGAGCAGTTCTTC,CASSARFNEQFF
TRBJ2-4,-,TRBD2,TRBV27,TGTGCCAGCAGTCCTATGGAAGGGCTAGCGGGGGTCCGGGACATTCAGTACTTC,CASSPMEGLAGVRDIQYF
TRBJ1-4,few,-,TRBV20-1,TGCAGTGCTAGGACAGGATTTGGTGAAAAACTGTTTTTT,CSARTGFGEKLFF
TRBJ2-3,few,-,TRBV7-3,TGTGCCAGCAGCCTAGGGCCACTAGCTACGCAGTATTTT,CASSLGPLATQYF
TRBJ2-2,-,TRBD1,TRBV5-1,TGCGCCAGCAGCTTGGCTGGACAGGGGATCCCCGGGGAGCTGTTTTTT,CASSLAGQGIPGELFF
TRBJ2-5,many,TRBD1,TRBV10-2,TGCGCCAGCAGCCAGGACAGGGGAATCCAAGAGACCCAGTACTTC,CASSQDRGIQETQYF
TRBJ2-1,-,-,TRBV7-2,TGTGCCAGCAGCTTACCAGGGGTAAGCAATGAGCAGTTCTTC,CASSLPGVSNEQFF
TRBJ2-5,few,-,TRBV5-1,TGCGCCAGCAGCTTGGAACGGGCAGAAGAGACCCAGTACTTC,CASSLERAEETQYF
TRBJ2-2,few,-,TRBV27,TGTGCCAGCAGCTCGTTTTCCACCGGGGAGCTGTTTTTT,CASSSFSTGELFF
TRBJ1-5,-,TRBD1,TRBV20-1,TGCAGTGCTAGAGATGGGGACAGGGGGCGAAATCAGCCCCAGCATTTT,CSARDGDRGRNQPQHF
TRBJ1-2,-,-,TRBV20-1,TGCAGTGCTAGAGAGGCAGGACGCTATGGCTACACCTTC,CSAREAGRYGYTF
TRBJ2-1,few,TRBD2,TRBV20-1,TGCAGTGGGGACAGGGTCACTAGCGGGAGTTGGATCAGGGGGTATCATGAGCAGTTCTTC,CSGDRVTSGSWIRGYHEQFF
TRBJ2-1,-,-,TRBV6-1,TGTGCCAGCACCAGGGACCAAACCTACAATGAGCAGTTCTTC,CASTRDQTYNEQFF
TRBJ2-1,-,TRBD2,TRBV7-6,TGTGCCAGCAGTAAGCGGGGGTGGAGCAGCTCCTACAATGAGCAGTTCTTC,CASSKRGWSSSYNEQFF
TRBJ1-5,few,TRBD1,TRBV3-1,TGTGCCAGCAGCGCACAGGGGTTCAGCAATCAGCCCCAGCATTTT,CASSAQGFSNQPQHF
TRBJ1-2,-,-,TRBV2,TGTACCAGCAGAGTAGCTTTGACAGACGGCTACACCTTC,CTSRVALTDGYTF
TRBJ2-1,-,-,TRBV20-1,TGCAGTGCTAGAGACAGACTAGGCCCCCACTACAATGAGCAGTTCTTC,CSARDRLGPHYNEQFF
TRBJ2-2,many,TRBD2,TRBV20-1,TGCAGTGCTTCCAGACTAGCGGGCGCGAACACCGGGGAGCTGTTTTTT,CSASRLAGANTGELFF
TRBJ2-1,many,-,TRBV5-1,TGCGCCAGCAGCTTGGGTGGGAGTAAAGGCTCCTACAATGAGCAGTTCTTC,CASSLGGSKGSYNEQFF
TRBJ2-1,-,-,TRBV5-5,TGTGCCAGCAGCTTGGACCCGGACCGGTACAATGAGCAGTTCTTC,CASSLDPDRYNEQFF
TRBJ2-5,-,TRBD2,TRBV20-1,TGCAGTGCCACTACTAGCGGGGGGGCCGTCGAGACCCAGTACTTC,CSATTSGGAVETQYF
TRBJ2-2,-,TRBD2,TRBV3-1,TGTGCCAGCAGGACTAGCGTCGGGAACACCGGGGAGCTGTTTTTT,CASRTSVGNTGELFF
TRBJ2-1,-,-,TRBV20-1,TGCAGTGCTGATGAGGGGGGGCTGGGTGAGCAGTTCTTC,CSADEGGLGEQFF
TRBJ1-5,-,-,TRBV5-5,TGTGCCAGCAGCCCGGAAGGGGGAGTTACCCAGCCCCAGCATTTT,CASSPEGGVTQPQHF
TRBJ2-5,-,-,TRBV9,TGTGCCAGCAGCGTAGGTGGCGATGTAAGCGAGACCCAGTACTTC,CASSVGGDVSETQYF
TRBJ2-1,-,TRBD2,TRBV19,TGTGCCAGTAGTATAGATAGGACTAGCGGGGTGGATGAGCAGTTCTTC,CASSIDRTSGVDEQFF
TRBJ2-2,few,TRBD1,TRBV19,TGTGCCAGTAGTATCCAGACAGGGGCCGGGGAGCTGTTTTTT,CASSIQTGAGELFF
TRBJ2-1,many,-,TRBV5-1,TGCGCCAGCAGCTTTGGGGTTGGGGCAGTGGATGAGCAGTTCTTC,CASSFGVGAVDEQFF
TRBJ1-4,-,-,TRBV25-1,TGTGCCAGCAGAGGGCCTAGGGAAAAACTGTTTTTT,CASRGPREKLFF
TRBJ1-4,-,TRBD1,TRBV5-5,TGTGCCAGCAGCTTGGAAACAGGGGGGATAACTAATGAAAAACTGTTTTTT,CASSLETGGITNEKLFF